This section outlines one T cell receptor beta chain sequence together with its context. This entry belongs to a study of control samples from healthy donors and cancer patients. The germline CDR1 and CDR2 sequences are LNHDA and SQIVND (reference sequence). V gave up 5 bases and J gave up 7 bases, with 20 bases separating them. This CDR3 has 15 amino acids. Sequencing used immunoSEQ multiplex PCR; TCRdb keeps in-frame clones, though not all of them. The repertoire holds around 14,000 clones, with 70% to 85% as singletons. The chain recombines TRBV19 with TRBJ1-2; possibly TRBD1 for D (6 bases). Sequencing was performed on formalin-fixed, paraffin-embedded tissue. The sequence derives from a female donor with lung cancer. The CDR3 loop reads CASSAGTRRSIGYTF. The CDR3, as DNA: TGTGCCAGTAGTGCTGGGACACGACGGAGCATTGGCTACACCTTC.